The entry below describes one T cell receptor (beta chain). The antigen is not known. The record originates from a study of post-analysis software for immune sequencing data. Study-level background: Disease courses included relapsing-remitting, secondary progressive and progressive-relapsing multiple sclerosis. Findings and limits, study-wide: F-measure co-clustering was strong for batch-matched samples.

Unique molecular identifiers featured in each of the TCR beta cDNA libraries. TCRdb itself ran the PCR reads through MiXCR, one entry per CDR3 protein. This sample yields around 770,000 distinct CDR3 sequences, of which around 42% are seen a single time; roughly 5.2% belongs to the top ten. This TCR derives from a girl under 18 with multiple sclerosis. Sequencing was done on a sample of blood.

The CDR3 DNA reads as TGTGCCAGCAGCCCCAACCGGGAGCAGTACTTC. It encodes CASSPNREQYF. The chain employs TRBV7-9 and TRBJ2-5; possible D gene TRBD2, 6 bases. The CDR3 covers 11 residues. The germline V gene encodes CDR1 SEHNR and CDR2 FQNEAQ (reference sequence). V was trimmed by 5 bases and J by 11 bases, leaving 12 bases between them.